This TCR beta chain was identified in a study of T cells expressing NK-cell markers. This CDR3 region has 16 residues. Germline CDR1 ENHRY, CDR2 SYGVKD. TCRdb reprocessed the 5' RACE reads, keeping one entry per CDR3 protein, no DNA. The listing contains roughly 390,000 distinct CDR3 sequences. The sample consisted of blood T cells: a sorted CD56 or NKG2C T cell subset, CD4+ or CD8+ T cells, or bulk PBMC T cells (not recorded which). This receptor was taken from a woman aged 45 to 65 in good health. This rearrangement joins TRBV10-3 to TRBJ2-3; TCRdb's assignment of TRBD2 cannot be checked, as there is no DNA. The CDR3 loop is CAISAPIARNTDTQYF.